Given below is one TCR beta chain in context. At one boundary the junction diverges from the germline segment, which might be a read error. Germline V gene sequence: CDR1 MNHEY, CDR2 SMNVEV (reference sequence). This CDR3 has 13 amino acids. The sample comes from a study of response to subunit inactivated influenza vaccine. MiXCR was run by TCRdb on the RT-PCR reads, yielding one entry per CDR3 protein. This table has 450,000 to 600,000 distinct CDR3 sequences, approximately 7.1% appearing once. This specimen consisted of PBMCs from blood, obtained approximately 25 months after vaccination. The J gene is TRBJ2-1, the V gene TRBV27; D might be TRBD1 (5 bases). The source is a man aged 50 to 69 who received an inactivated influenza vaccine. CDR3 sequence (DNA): TGTGGCAGCAGCCCGACAGTCTACAATGAGCAGTTCTTC. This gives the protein CGSSPTVYNEQFF.